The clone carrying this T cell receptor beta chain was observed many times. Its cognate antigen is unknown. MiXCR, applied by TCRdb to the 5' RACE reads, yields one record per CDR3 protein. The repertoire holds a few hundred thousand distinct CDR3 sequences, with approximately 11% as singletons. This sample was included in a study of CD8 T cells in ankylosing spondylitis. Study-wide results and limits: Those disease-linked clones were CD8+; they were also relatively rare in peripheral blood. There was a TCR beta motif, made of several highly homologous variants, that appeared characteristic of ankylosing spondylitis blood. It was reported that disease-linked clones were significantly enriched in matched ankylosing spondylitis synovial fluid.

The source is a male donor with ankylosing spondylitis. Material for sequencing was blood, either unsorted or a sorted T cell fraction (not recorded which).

CDR3 sequence: CASRPPGGVEIRMFF. DNA for the CDR3: TGTGCCAGCAGGCCTCCCGGGGGCGTCGAGATTAGAATGTTTTTT. The chain has TRBV12-3 or TRBV12-4 and TRBJ2-2, with D possibly called TRBD1 or TRBD2 (6 bases each). The CDR3 length is 15 residues. Trimming took 6 bases from V and 15 from J, leaving 26 bases between them.